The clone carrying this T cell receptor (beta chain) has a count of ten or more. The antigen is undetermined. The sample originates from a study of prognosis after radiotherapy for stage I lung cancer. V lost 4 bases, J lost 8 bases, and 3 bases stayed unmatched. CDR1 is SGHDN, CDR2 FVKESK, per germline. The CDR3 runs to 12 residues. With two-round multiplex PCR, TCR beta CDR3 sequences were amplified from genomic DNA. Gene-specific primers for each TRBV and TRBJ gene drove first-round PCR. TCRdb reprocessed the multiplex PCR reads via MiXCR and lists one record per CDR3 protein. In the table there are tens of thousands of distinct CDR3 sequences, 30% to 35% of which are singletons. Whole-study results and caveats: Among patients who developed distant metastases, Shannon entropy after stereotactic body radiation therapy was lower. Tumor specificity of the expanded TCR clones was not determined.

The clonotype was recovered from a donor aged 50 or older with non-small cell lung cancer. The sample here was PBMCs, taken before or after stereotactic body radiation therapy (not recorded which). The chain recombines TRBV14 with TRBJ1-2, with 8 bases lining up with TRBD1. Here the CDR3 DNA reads TGTGCCAGCAGCCCAGGGGGCTGGGGCTACACCTTC. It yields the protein CASSPGGWGYTF.